This T cell receptor beta chain appears in the sequencing data of a study of breast tumors, draining lymph nodes, adjacent tissues (dated by TCRdb to the mid-2010s). About the full investigation: The study compared TCR beta repertoires across tumor, adjacent nontumor tissue and axillary lymph nodes from breast cancer patients. In human breast cancer, the study set out to assess how tumor, surrounding tissue and draining lymph node repertoires relate to one another and whether T cells might be exchanged between them.

The paper's findings and limits, for the study overall: The data were considered consistent with most tumor T cells being derived from the lymph node and subsequently expanding within tumor tissue. Rather than being directly demonstrated, the conclusion that tumor T cells originate in lymph nodes was presented as consistent with a hypothesis. Tumor and nontumor tissue repertoires were significantly more similar in luminal-like than in basal-like breast cancer. T-cell repertoire diversity in tumors was found to be lower than in lymph nodes but higher than in nontumor tissue, and preferential V and J gene usage was observed.

The junction carries 12 bases between V and J, which are trimmed by 1 base and 2 bases respectively. The germline V gene provides CDR1 SGHTA and CDR2 FQGNSA. The CDR3 runs 15 residues from the cysteine to the phenylalanine. The DNA shown is the 45-base CDR3, in frame from base 1. These reads were obtained on an Illumina HiSeq 2000. Multiplex PCR amplification was used to build the TCR beta chain libraries. High-throughput sequencing was used to analyze the amplified TCR beta chain products. TCRdb trimmed the raw reads at Q25, called clones with MiXCR and kept productive beta chains. One record per CDR3 amino acid sequence lists the most common genes and DNA. The sample contains approximately 150,000 distinct CDR3 sequences, 32% of them found a single time. The ten largest clones add up to about 2.5% of the sample. The sample holds many counts of this clonotype. Its recognized antigen is unknown. No base qualities exist here, and no much larger clone lies one base off it.

Lymph node samples came from the axillary draining lymph nodes of breast cancer patients. This clonotype was sampled from a female donor with breast cancer. Some clones in this sample may be carry-over from other donors' samples. The sequencing sample was made of axillary lymph node tissue. The rearranged chain carries TRBV7-2 and TRBJ2-7; possibly the D gene is TRBD2, per 6 matching bases. The nucleotide sequence reads as follows: TGTGCCAGCAGCTTAGGGGCTAGCGTAGCCTACGAGCAGTACTTC. Translated, it reads CASSLGASVAYEQYF.